This T cell receptor (beta chain) was sequenced in a study of spatial heterogeneity in lung cancer. Study context: Each distinct TCR and UMI combination averaged more than ten appearances in raw reads.

V was pared by 6 bases and J by 3 bases, with 5 bases of the junction left unmatched. Per germline, CDR1 DFQATT and CDR2 SNEGSKA (reference sequence). The CDR3 length is 13 residues. Each CDR3 protein is one row after TCRdb ran MiXCR on the 5' RACE reads. The sample lists some 120,000 distinct CDR3 sequences; 9% to 15% were seen once. The time point here: blood at routine non-recurrence follow-up after resection. Whole RNA was taken from tumor, nontumor lung or frozen PBMC; it was then sequenced unsorted. This sequence was found in a male donor with early-stage non-small cell lung cancer. The specimen comprised PBMCs, sampled at follow-up. The chain couples TRBV20-1 to TRBJ2-7; 10 nucleotides agree with TRBD2. CDR3 amino acids: CSAGLAENYEQYF. DNA for the CDR3: TGCAGTGCAGGACTAGCGGAAAACTACGAGCAGTACTTC.